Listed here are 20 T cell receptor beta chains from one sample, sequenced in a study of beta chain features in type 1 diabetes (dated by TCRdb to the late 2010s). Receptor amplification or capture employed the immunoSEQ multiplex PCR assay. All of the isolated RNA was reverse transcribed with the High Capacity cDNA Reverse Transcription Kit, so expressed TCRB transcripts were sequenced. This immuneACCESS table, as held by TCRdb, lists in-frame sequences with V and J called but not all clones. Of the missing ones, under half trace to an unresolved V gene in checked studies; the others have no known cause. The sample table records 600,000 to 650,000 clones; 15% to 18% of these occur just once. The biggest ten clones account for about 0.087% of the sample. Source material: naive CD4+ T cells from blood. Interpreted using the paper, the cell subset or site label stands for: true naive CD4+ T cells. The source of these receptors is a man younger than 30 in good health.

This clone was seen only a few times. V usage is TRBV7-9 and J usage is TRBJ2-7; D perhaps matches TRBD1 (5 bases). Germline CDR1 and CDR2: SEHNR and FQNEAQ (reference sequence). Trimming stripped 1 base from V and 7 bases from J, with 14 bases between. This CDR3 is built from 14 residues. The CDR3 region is CASSLGAKGSEQYF. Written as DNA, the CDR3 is TGTGCCAGCAGCTTAGGGGCTAAGGGGTCGGAGCAGTACTTC.

As DNA, the CDR3 is TGTGCCAGCAGTTTCGCACGGACAGGGGCCAATCAGCCCCAGCATTTT. It is translated as CASSFARTGANQPQHF. This chain connects TRBV27 to TRBJ1-5, with 9 bases fitting TRBD1. Germline lookup yields CDR1 MNHEY and CDR2 SMNVEV (reference sequence). J gave up 3 bases and V 3 bases, and 6 bases lay outside the gene matches. This CDR3 is 16 amino acids long.

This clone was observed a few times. CDR3 nucleotides: TGTGCCAGCAGCAACGACAGGGACCATGGCTACACCTTC. This codes for CASSNDRDHGYTF. This chain connects TRBV7-9 to TRBJ1-2; TRBD1 aligns across 7 bases. The CDR3 spans 13 residues. The J segment lost 6 bases and the V segment lost 5 bases, leaving 6 bases of the junction unmatched. CDR1 is SEHNR and CDR2 is FQNEAQ in the germline V gene (reference sequence).

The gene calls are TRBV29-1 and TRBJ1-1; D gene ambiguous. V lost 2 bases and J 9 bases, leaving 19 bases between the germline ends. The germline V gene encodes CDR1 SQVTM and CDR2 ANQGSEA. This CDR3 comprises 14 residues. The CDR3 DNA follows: TGCAGCGTTGAAAAGGCACAAACGACGGGAAAAGCTTTCTTT. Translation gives CSVEKAQTTGKAFF.

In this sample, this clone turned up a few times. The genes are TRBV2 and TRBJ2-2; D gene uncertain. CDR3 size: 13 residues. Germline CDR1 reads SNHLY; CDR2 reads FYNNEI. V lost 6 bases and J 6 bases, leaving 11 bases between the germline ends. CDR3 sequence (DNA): TGTGCCAGCAGCATAAGGGATCCCGGGGAGCTGTTTTTT. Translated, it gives CASSIRDPGELFF.

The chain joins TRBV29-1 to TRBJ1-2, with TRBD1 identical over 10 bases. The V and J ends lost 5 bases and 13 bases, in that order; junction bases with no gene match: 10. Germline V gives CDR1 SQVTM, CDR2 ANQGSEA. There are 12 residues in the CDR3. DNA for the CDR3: TGCAGCGTTTCCGGGACAGGGGTCTTTGGCACCTTC. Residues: CSVSGTGVFGTF. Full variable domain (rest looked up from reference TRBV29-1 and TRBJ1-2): SAVISQKPSRDICQRGTSLTIQCQVDSQVTMMFWYRQQPGQSLTLIATANQGSEATYESGFVIDKFPISRPNLTFSTLTVSNMSPEDSSIYLCSVSGTGVFGTFGSGTRLTVV.

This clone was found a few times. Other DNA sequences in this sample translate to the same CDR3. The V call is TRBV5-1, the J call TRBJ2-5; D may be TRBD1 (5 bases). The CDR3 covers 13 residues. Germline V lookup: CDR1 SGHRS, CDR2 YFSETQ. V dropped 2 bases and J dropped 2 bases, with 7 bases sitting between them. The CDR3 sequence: CASSFQGQETQYF. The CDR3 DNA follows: TGCGCCAGCAGCTTTCAGGGTCAAGAGACCCAGTACTTC.

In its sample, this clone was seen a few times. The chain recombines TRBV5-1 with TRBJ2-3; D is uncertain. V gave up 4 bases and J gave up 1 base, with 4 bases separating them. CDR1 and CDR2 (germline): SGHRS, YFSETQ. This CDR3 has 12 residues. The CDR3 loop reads CASSDRTDTQYF. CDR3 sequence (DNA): TGCGCCAGCAGCGACCGCACAGATACGCAGTATTTT.

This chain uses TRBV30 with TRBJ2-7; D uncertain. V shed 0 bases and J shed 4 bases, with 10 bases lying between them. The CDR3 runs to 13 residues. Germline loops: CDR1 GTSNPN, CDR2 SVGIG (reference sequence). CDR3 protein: CAWSVSQIYEQYF. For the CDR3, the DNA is TGTGCCTGGAGTGTATCGCAGATATACGAGCAGTACTTC.

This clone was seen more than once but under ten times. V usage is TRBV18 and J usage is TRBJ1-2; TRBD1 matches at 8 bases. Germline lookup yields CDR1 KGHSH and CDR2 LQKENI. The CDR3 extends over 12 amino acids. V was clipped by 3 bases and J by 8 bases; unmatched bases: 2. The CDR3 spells CASSPDRVGYTF. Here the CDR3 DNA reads TGTGCCAGCTCACCGGACAGGGTCGGCTACACCTTC. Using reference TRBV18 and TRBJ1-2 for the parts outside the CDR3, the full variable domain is NAGVMQNPRHLVRRRGQEARLRCSPMKGHSHVYWYRQLPEEGLKFMVYLQKENIIDESGMPKERFSAEFPKEGPSILRIQQVVRGDSAAYFCASSPDRVGYTFGSGTRLTVV.

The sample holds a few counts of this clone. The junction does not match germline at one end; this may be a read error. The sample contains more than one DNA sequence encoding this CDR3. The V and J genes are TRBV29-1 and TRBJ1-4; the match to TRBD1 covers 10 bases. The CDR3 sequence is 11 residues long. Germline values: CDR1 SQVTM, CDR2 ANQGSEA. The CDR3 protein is CSARTGQGYRF. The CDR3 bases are TGCAGCGCCCGAACGGGACAGGGGTACCGTTTT.

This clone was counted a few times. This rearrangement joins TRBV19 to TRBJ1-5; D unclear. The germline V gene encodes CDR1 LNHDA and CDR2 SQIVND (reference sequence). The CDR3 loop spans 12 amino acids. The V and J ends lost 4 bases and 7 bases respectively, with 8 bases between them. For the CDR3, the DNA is TGTGCCAGTAGTAGGGTGGGACAGCCCCAGCATTTT. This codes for CASSRVGQPQHF.

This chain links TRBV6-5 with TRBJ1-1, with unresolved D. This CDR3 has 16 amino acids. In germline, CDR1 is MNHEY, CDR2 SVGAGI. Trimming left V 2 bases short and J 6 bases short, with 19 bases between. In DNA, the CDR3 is TGTGCCAGCAGTTACAACCCGTGGCAGCCGTACGCTGAAGCTTTCTTT. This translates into CASSYNPWQPYAEAFF.

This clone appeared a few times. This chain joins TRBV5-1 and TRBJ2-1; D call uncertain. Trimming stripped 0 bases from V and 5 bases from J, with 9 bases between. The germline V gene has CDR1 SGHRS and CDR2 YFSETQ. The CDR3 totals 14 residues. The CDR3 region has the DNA TGCGCCAGCAGCTTGGGTCAGACACACAATGAGCAGTTCTTC. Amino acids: CASSLGQTHNEQFF.

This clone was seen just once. The CDR3 sequence: CASSQTAQGYTDTQYF. The CDR3 DNA sequence: TGCGCCAGCAGCCAAACCGCACAGGGATACACAGATACGCAGTATTTT. The V and J genes are TRBV4-3 and TRBJ2-3, with a possible D match to TRBD1 (6 bases). V lost 2 bases, J lost 2 bases, and 14 bases lay in between. The CDR3 length is 16 residues. The germline V gene encodes CDR1 LGHNA and CDR2 YSLEER.

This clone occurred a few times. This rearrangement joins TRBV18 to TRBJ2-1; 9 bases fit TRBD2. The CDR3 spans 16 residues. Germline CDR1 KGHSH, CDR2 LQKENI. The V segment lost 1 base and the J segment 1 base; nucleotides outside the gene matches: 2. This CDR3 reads CASSPQAGGSYNEQFF. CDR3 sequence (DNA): TGTGCCAGCTCACCACAGGCGGGAGGGTCCTACAATGAGCAGTTCTTC.

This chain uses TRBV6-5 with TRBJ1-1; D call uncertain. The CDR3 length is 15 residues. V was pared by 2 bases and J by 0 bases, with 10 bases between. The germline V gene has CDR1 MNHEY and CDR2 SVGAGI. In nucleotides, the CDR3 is TGTGCCAGCAGTTACGACCGGCGGCTGAACACTGAAGCTTTCTTT. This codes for CASSYDRRLNTEAFF.

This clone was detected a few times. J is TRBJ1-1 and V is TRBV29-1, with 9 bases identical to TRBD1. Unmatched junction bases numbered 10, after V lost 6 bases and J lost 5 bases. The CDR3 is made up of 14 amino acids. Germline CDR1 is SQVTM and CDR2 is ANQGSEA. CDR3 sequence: CSVGDTGGRTEAFF. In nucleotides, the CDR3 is TGCAGCGTGGGGGACACAGGGGGCAGAACTGAAGCTTTCTTT. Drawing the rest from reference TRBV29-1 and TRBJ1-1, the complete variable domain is SAVISQKPSRDICQRGTSLTIQCQVDSQVTMMFWYRQQPGQSLTLIATANQGSEATYESGFVIDKFPISRPNLTFSTLTVSNMSPEDSSIYLCSVGDTGGRTEAFFGQGTRLTVV.

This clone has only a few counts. DNA for the CDR3: TGTGCCACCAGCAGTGTACCGGGACAGATAAATGAGCAGTTCTTC. Its translation is CATSSVPGQINEQFF. V is TRBV15 and J is TRBJ2-1, with TRBD1 matching 7 bases. This CDR3 comprises 15 residues. Germline trimming cut 3 bases from V and 7 bases from J; bases unmatched to any gene: 9. The germline CDR1 and CDR2 sequences are LNHNV and YYDKDF (reference sequence).

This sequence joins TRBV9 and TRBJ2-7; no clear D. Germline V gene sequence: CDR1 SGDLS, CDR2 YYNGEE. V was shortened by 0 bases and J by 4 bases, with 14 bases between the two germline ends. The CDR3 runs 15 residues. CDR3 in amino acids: CASSVAGGGFYEQYF. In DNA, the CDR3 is TGTGCCAGCAGCGTAGCTGGCGGCGGTTTTTACGAGCAGTACTTC.